The present entry profiles one T cell receptor beta chain with its context. Its antigen remains unidentified. Base qualities are missing; no much larger clone stands one base away. Every donor was a healthy Caucasian. The method was 5' RACE. TCRdb shows the sequencer as Illumina HiSeq 2000. A universal primer binding site was added through template switching, and the final cDNA carried a unique molecular identifier so that TCR cDNA molecules could be counted accurately. Specific primers in the conserved constant-segment region were used to synthesize first-strand cDNA for the TCR alpha and beta chains. Each cDNA library was double barcoded, with a SMART-Mk sample barcode plus Illumina barcodes, to control for contamination. TruSeq adapter sequences and Illumina sample barcodes were added in two successive PCR steps. Sequencing of the TCR alpha and beta cDNA libraries was done on the Illumina HiSeq platform using custom primers. In the source study's methods: Raw reads were processed with MiGEC to extract unique molecular identifiers, and MiXCR was used to determine CDR3 positions. Recombination models were inferred per individual with the repgenHMM and IGoR tools using an EM algorithm. The analysis of shared clonotypes was done with the tcR package in R, with sharing normalized by the product of cloneset sizes. Out-of-frame nonproductive sequences were analyzed to study raw recombination free of thymic and clonal selection effects. TCRdb reprocessed the public reads (quality trimming at Q25 with fastp, clone calling with MiXCR) and kept in-frame beta chains. Identical CDR3 protein sequences are pooled into one entry, listed with their most common genes and DNA. TCRdb's processing, not the authors' own work, is the source of the V and J calls. For this sample there are 1.5 million to 2 million distinct CDR3 sequences; 25% to 35% appear just once. The ten top clones hold about 0.27% of the sample.

This sample was included in a study of identical twins (dated by TCRdb to 2016 to 2017). Broadly, across the study: The study deep-sequenced TCR alpha and beta repertoires from monozygotic twins, unrelated adults of various ages and cord blood to test whether fetal clonotypes persist. To rule out contamination, replicate twin experiments were performed at different times with different library preparation protocols.

Results and caveats for the whole study, not just this receptor: Out-of-frame TCR alpha sharing in monozygotic twins was systematically underestimated by recombination models, whereas sharing between unrelated individuals was in agreement with the recombination models. Invariant T cells such as MAIT and iNKT could partly confound zero-insertion analyses, although diverse VJ usage argued against such confounding for most clonotypes. Compared with coincidental sharing between unrelated individuals, an excess of low generation-probability sequences was observed among out-of-frame TCR alpha sequences shared between twins. The excess sharing between twins in beta out-of-frame sequences was weaker because fewer shared sequences reduced the signal-to-noise ratio. Conclusions relied on cross-sectional statistical analysis, since the same donors could not be followed over many years. Fewer insertions were carried by abundant cord blood beta clonotypes, a similar but weaker trend appeared in young adult naive repertoires, and no such trend appeared in memory repertoires.

The CDR3, from cysteine to phenylalanine, totals 15 residues. The CDR3 DNA has 45 bases and is translated from base 1. The junction shows trimming of 6 bases on V and 13 bases on J, and the gene matches do not reach 18 bases of it. The germline V gene yields SGHTA for CDR1 and FQGNSA for CDR2. The chain uses TRBV7-2 and TRBJ2-4; TRBD2 matches 7 bases in the middle. The sequencing sample was made of cord blood. This receptor was obtained from a newborn girl in good health. The DNA sequence is given as TGTGCCAGCAGGTCCCGGCTAGCGGACTACAATGAGCAGTACTTC. It translates as CASRSRLADYNEQYF.